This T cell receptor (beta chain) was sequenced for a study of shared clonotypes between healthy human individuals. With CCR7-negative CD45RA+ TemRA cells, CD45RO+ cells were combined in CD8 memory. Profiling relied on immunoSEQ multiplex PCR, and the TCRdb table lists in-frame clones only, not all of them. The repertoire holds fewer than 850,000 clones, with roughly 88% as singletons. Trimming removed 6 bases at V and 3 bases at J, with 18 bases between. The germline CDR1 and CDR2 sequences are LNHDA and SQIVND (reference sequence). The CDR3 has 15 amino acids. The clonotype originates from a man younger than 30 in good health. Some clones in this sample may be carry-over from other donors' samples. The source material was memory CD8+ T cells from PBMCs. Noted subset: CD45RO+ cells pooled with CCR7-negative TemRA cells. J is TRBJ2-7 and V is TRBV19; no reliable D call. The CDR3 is CASSRIGYLHYEQYF. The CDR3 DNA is TGTGCCAGTAGCCGTATTGGGTATTTGCACTACGAGCAGTACTTC.